Sequencing of this T cell receptor (beta chain) was carried out in a study of early T cells in non-severe SARS-CoV-2 infection. In the study overall: The study sequenced bulk RNA from unsorted whole blood, with chains unpaired. Study results and limitations: Using VDJdb, the matching emphasized anti-spike CD8 responses while missing private and CD4 specificities.

This clonotype was counted between two and nine times. The antigen is not known. Each cDNA molecule carried a unique molecular identifier. TCRdb reanalysed the 5' RACE reads using MiXCR and keeps one entry per CDR3 protein. The data contain around 68,000 distinct CDR3 sequences, around 13% of them singletons. J lost 4 bases, V lost 4 bases, and 15 bases had no gene match. The length of the CDR3 is 17 residues. This chain uses TRBV12-3 or TRBV12-4 with TRBJ1-2; 7 bases match TRBD1. Sequenced material: whole blood, taken at baseline. This sequence was found in an adult who was a healthcare worker with PCR-confirmed SARS-CoV-2 infection or an uninfected control (not recorded which). CDR3 sequence: CASSSSRDSRQFYGYTF. Here the CDR3 DNA reads TGTGCCAGCAGTTCCTCCCGGGACAGTCGTCAGTTCTATGGCTACACCTTC.